This T cell receptor (beta chain) came from a study of shared clonotypes between healthy human individuals. Germline V gene sequence: CDR1 LNHDA, CDR2 SQIVND (reference sequence). The CDR3 is 12 amino acids. V was clipped by 1 base and J by 4 bases, with 3 bases between them. Concerning this clone: Its antigen is undetermined.

Assay used: immunoSEQ multiplex PCR; TCRdb lists only in-frame clones, some missing. The table includes about 2 million clones, approximately 94% detected once. Findings and caveats of the study: It was the few donors that limited the genetic and exposure-history diversity represented.

Cells designated naive CD8 were CD45RO-negative and were positively selected for CCR7, with terminally differentiated effector memory CD45RA+ cells excluded. Nashville, Tennessee was home to all donors, who were Caucasian adults. The sample taken for sequencing was naive CD8+ T cells sorted from blood. The chain employs TRBV19 and TRBJ2-3; D remains ambiguous. The receptor comes from a man between 18 and 35 years old in good health. CDR3 DNA sequence: TGTGCCAGTAGTATAGCTGCAGATACGCAGTATTTT. This codes for CASSIAADTQYF.